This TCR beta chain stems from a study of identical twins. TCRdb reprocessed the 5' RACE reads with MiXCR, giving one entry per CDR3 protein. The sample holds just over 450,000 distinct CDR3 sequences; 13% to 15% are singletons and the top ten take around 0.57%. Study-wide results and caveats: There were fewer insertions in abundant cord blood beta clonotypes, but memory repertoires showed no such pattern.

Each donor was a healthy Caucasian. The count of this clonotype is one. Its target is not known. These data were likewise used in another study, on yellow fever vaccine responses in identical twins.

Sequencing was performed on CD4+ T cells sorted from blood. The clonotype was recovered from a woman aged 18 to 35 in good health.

The CDR3 spells CSADASGRYEQYV. The DNA of the CDR3 is TGCAGTGCAGATGCTAGCGGGAGATACGAGCAGTACGTC. The chain links TRBV20-1 to TRBJ2-7, with 10 bases that match TRBD2. Germline CDR1 reads DFQATT; CDR2 reads SNEGSKA (reference sequence). The CDR3 runs 13 residues. J gave up 4 bases and V 6 bases, and 6 bases lay outside the gene matches.